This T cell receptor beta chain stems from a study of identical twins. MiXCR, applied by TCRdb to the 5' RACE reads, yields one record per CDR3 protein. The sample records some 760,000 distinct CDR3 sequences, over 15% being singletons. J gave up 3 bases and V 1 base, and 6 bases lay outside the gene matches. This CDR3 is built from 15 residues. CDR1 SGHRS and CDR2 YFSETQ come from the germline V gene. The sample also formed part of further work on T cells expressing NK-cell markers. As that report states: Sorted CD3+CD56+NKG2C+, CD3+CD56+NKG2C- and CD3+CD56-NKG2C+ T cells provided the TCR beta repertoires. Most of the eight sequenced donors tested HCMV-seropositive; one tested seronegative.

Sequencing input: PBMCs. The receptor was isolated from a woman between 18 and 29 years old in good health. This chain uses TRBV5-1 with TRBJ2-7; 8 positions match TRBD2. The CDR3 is CASSLWASGHYEQYF. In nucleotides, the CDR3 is TGCGCCAGCAGCTTGTGGGCTAGCGGGCACTACGAGCAGTACTTC.